Below, 13 T cell receptor beta chains from the same sample are listed, as sequenced in a study of shared clonotypes between healthy human individuals (dated by TCRdb to between 2020 and 2021). Libraries were built with the immunoSEQ multiplex PCR assay. Held by TCRdb, this immuneACCESS table contains in-frame sequences only and omits some clones. Under half of the omission traces to an unresolved V gene where checked; the cause of the rest is unknown. For this sample there are about 330,000 clones; 80% to 90% appear just once. The ten most abundant clones make up around 15% of the sample. The material sequenced was memory CD8+ T cells sorted from blood. What this sample's cell subset or site label stands for: CD45RO+ cells pooled with CCR7-negative TemRA cells. The receptors were sampled from a man between 18 and 35 years old in good health.

The chain uses TRBV27 and TRBJ2-2; D ambiguous. Trimming shortened V by 4 bases and J by 4 bases, and 13 bases separated the two germline ends. CDR3 length: 15 residues. Looked up from germline, CDR1 is MNHEY and CDR2 is SMNVEV (reference sequence). CDR3 sequence reads: CASSYRLGGTGELFF. The CDR3 bases are TGTGCCAGCAGTTATAGATTAGGCGGCACCGGGGAGCTGTTTTTT.

The chain has TRBV5-1 and TRBJ1-6; no reliable D call. V was pared by 0 bases and J by 0 bases, with 7 bases between. The CDR3 is 16 amino acids. Germline values: CDR1 SGHRS, CDR2 YFSETQ. Here the CDR3 DNA reads TGCGCCAGCAGCTTGGGAGCAGACTCCTATAATTCACCCCTCCACTTT. As protein: CASSLGADSYNSPLHF.

V usage is TRBV25-1 and J usage is TRBJ2-5, with D unresolved. The CDR3 runs to 13 residues. V shed 11 bases and J shed 7 bases, with 20 bases lying between them. Germline V CDR1 and CDR2: MGHDK, SYGVNS. The CDR3 loop reads CAVRAEQRGTQYF. DNA for the CDR3: TGTGCCGTCCGGGCCGAGCAGCGTGGGACCCAGTACTTC.

This rearrangement joins TRBV30 to TRBJ2-7, with a weak D call TRBD2 (6 bases). V gave up 0 bases and J gave up 2 bases, with 11 bases separating them. Per germline, CDR1 GTSNPN and CDR2 SVGIG (reference sequence). The CDR3 runs to 14 residues. CDR3 DNA sequence: TGTGCCTGGAGTGTCGGCGGGATAACCTACGAGCAGTACTTC. Translated: CAWSVGGITYEQYF.

The chain is built from TRBV2 and TRBJ2-7, with D uncertain. The V and J ends lost 2 bases and 5 bases respectively, with 13 bases between them. Looked up from germline, CDR1 is SNHLY and CDR2 is FYNNEI. The CDR3 totals 14 residues. In DNA, the CDR3 is TGTGCCAGCAGTGAAATCAGGAGTTCTCACGAGCAGTACTTC. This translates into CASSEIRSSHEQYF. The full variable domain, with the rest looked up from reference TRBV2 and TRBJ2-7, is EPEVTQTPSHQVTQMGQEVILRCVPISNHLYFYWYRQILGQKVEFLVSFYNNEISEKSEIFDDQFSVERPDGSNFTLKIRSTKLEDSAMYFCASSEIRSSHEQYFGPGTRLTVT.

This chain links TRBV2 with TRBJ2-1; the D gene is possibly TRBD1 (5 bases). V shed 2 bases and J shed 10 bases, with 24 bases lying between them. There are 17 residues in the CDR3. The germline CDR1 and CDR2 sequences are SNHLY and FYNNEI. Here the CDR3 reads CASSELRLGRDFSEQFF. The CDR3 bases are TGTGCCAGCAGTGAACTCCGCTTGGGCAGGGATTTCTCGGAGCAGTTCTTC.

The J gene is TRBJ2-1, the V gene TRBV9; D is uncertain. Germline V gene sequence: CDR1 SGDLS, CDR2 YYNGEE. The ends were cut back, 0 bases at V and 0 bases at J, with 7 bases in the middle. CDR3 size: 15 residues. The CDR3 DNA reads TGTGCCAGCAGCGTAGGGAGCGCCTCCTACAATGAGCAGTTCTTC. Its protein product is CASSVGSASYNEQFF.

The chain has TRBV5-6 and TRBJ2-1, with D possibly TRBD1 on 5 matching bases. V was pared by 3 bases and J by 1 base, with 8 bases between. Germline values: CDR1 SGHDT, CDR2 YYEEEE. There are 14 residues in the CDR3. The CDR3 reads CASSYQGSYNEQFF. CDR3 bases: TGTGCCAGCAGCTACCAGGGATCCTACAATGAGCAGTTCTTC. The whole variable domain, remainder taken from reference TRBV5-6 and TRBJ2-1, is DAGVTQSPTHLIKTRGQQVTLRCSPKSGHDTVSWYQQALGQGPQFIFQYYEEEERQRGNFPDRFSGHQFPNYSSELNVNALLLGDSALYLCASSYQGSYNEQFFGPGTRLTVL.

The chain couples TRBV9 to TRBJ2-7, with 9 bases fitting TRBD2. This CDR3 region has 15 residues. Germline V lookup: CDR1 SGDLS, CDR2 YYNGEE. V lost 3 bases, J lost 4 bases, and 8 bases stayed unmatched. In DNA, the CDR3 is TGTGCCAGCAGCGCATTAGCGGGGGAGACTTACGAGCAGTACTTC. Its protein product is CASSALAGETYEQYF.

In its sample, this clone was seen once. The chain has TRBV4-2 and TRBJ2-7, with 9 bases lining up with TRBD1. Germline V gene sequence: CDR1 LGHNA, CDR2 YNFKEQ. Trimming cost V 0 bases and J 0 bases; bases outside gene matches: 3. CDR3 length equals 16 residues. The chain's CDR3 is CASSQDWDRASYEQYF. The CDR3 DNA reads as TGTGCCAGCAGCCAAGATTGGGACAGGGCCTCCTACGAGCAGTACTTC.

The V and J genes are TRBV9 and TRBJ1-2; 9 nucleotides align to TRBD1. Trimming removed 5 bases from V and 6 bases from J; junction bases left unmatched: 11. This CDR3 spans 15 amino acids. Germline V gene lookup returns CDR1 SGDLS and CDR2 YYNGEE. The CDR3, as DNA: TGTGCCAGCAGTACAGGGGGCCTGGCGAGAGATGGCTACACCTTC. Translated, it gives CASSTGGLARDGYTF.

V is TRBV2 and J is TRBJ2-1; tentatively, D is TRBD2 (7 bases). V was pared by 8 bases and J by 9 bases, with 17 bases between. CDR3 length: 13 residues. Germline-derived CDR1 and CDR2 are SNHLY and FYNNEI. Here the CDR3 DNA reads TGTGCCAGCGGGCGGGGGCTAAGTGGTGAGCAGTTCTTC. This encodes CASGRGLSGEQFF.

CDR3 amino acids: CASSNRDRASYEQYF. DNA for the CDR3: TGCGCCAGCAGCAACCGGGACAGAGCCTCCTACGAGCAGTACTTC. This chain links TRBV5-1 with TRBJ2-7, with TRBD1 matching over 7 bases. The CDR3 sequence is 15 residues long. From germline, CDR1 is SGHRS and CDR2 YFSETQ. Trimming took 4 bases from V and 0 from J; bases not matched to a gene: 7.